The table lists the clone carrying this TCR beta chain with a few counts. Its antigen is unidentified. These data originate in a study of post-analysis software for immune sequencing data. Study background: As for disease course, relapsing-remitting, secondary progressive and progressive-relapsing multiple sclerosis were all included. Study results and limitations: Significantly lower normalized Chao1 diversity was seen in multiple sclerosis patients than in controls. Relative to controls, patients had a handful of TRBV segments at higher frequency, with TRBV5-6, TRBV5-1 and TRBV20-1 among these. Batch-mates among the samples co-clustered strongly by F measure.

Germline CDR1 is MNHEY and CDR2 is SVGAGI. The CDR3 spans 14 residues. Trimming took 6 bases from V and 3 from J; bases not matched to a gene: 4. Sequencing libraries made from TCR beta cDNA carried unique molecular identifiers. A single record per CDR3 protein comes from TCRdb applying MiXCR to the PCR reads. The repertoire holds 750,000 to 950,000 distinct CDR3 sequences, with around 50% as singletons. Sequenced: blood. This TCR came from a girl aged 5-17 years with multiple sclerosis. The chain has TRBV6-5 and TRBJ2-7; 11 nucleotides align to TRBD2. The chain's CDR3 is CASSGLAGYYEQYF. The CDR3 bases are TGTGCCAGCAGCGGACTAGCGGGTTACTACGAGCAGTACTTC.